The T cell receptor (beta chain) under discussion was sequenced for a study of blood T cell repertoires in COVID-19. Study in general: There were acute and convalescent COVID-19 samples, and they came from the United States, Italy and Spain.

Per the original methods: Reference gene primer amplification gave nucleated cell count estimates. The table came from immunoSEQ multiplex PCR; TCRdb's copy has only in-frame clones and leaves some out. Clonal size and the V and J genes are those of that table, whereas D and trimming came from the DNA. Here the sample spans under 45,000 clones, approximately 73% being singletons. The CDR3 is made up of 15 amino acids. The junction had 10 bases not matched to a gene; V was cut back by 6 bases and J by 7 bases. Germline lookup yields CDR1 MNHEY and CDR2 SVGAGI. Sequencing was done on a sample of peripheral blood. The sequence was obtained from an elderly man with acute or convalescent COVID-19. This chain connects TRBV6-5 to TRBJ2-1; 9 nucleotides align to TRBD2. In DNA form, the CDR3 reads TGTGCCAGCAGACCAGGGACTAGCAGCCGGAATGAGCAGTTCTTC. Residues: CASRPGTSSRNEQFF.